This T cell receptor beta chain was retrieved from a study of Ad26.COV2.S vaccination and SARS-CoV-2 variants. Whole-study findings and limits: Reported post-vaccination CD8+ and CD4+ T cell responses to spike showed substantial breadth. Assessments of TCR breadth and depth may have underestimated the total T cell responses.

As concerns this clone: Its antigen is still unknown.

V was shortened by 2 bases and J by 4 bases, with 12 bases between the two germline ends. The CDR3 runs to 13 residues. Germline V gene lookup returns CDR1 GTSNPN and CDR2 SVGIG (reference sequence). The repertoire was sequenced with immunoSEQ multiplex PCR; TCRdb's copy has only in-frame clones and lacks some. The sample lists over 110,000 clones; 86% were seen once. The source material was peripheral blood, sampled after recovery from COVID-19. The clonotype was recovered from a human donor who had recovered from COVID-19. The chain employs TRBV30 and TRBJ2-7; D gene ambiguous. CDR3: CAWSWQAEYEQYF. The CDR3 DNA sequence: TGTGCCTGGAGTTGGCAGGCCGAGTACGAGCAGTACTTC.